The subject of this entry is one T cell receptor beta chain. Its specificity is unknown. The PCR employed 60 Vbeta primers together with 13 Jbeta primers. Profiled with immunoSEQ multiplex PCR; TCRdb holds only in-frame clones, not every one. The sample has about 150,000 clones; around 73% are singletons. The sample originates from a study of cytomegalovirus exposure and HLA in healthy donors. At the level of the study: Assignment to the Caucasian-associated ancestry cluster applied to approximately 80% of the approximately 390 genotyped donors. General observations from the study: In a later analysis, more than 15,000 TCR beta sequences were associated with HLA alleles at 0.05 false discovery rate.

This TCR was recovered from a woman under 30 in good health and CMV-seropositive. The specimen sequenced was PBMCs.

CDR3 nucleotide sequence: TGTGCCAGCTCACCCCGGAGCGGGCCCACCAATGAGCAGTTCTTC. Encoded protein: CASSPRSGPTNEQFF. This rearrangement joins TRBV18 to TRBJ2-1; maybe TRBD2 (6 bases). The CDR3 contains 15 residues. V lost 3 bases and J lost 6, with 15 bases in between. Germline loops: CDR1 KGHSH, CDR2 LQKENI.